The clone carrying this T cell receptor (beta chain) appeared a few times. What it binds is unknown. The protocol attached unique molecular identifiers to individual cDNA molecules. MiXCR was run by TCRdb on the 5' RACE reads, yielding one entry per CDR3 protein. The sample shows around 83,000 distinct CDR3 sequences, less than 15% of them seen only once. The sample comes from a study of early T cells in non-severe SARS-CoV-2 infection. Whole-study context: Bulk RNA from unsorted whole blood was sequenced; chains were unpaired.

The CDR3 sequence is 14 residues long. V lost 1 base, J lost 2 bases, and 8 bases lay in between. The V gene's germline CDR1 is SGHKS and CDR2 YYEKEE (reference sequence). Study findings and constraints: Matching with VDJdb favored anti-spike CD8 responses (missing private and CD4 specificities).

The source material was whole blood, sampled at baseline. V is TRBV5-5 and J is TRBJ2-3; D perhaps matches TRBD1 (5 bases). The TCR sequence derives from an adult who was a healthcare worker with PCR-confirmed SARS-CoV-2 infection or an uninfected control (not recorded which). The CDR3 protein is CASSLQGYTDTQYF. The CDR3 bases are TGTGCCAGCAGCTTGCAGGGTTACACAGATACGCAGTATTTT. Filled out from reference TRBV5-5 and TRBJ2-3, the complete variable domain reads DAGVTQSPTHLIKTRGQQVTLRCSPISGHKSVSWYQQVLGQGPQFIFQYYEKEERGRGNFPDRFSARQFPNYSSELNVNALLLGDSALYLCASSLQGYTDTQYFGPGTRLTVL.